This TCR beta chain appears in the sequencing data of a study of cytomegalovirus exposure and HLA in healthy donors. Study overall: As an earlier analysis found, roughly 170 million T cells yielded 95 million to 130 million unique TCR beta sequences.

About this clone itself: No antigen is known for it.

General study points: The authors later linked a missense DCLRE1C variant to TCR beta V- and J-gene trimming. Confirmation in vitro established that a few CMV-associated chains were specific for CMV antigens.

Everyone who donated was a healthy bone marrow donor. Trimming took 4 bases from V and 0 from J; bases not matched to a gene: 5. The CDR3 sequence is 15 residues long. Germline V gives CDR1 SGHNT, CDR2 YYREEE (reference sequence). Both 60 Vbeta primers and 13 Jbeta primers went into the PCR. The data were produced by immunoSEQ multiplex PCR, yet TCRdb's version contains in-frame clones alone and is incomplete. Counted here are hundreds of thousands of clones, roughly 73% occurring once; the ten biggest clones make up around 0.44%. The genes are TRBV5-4 and TRBJ2-7; 9 positions agree with TRBD2. The receptor's source is a boy younger than 18 in good health and CMV-seronegative. The specimen was PBMCs. The DNA for the CDR3 is TGTGCCAGCAGCAGATTTAGCGGGAGCTCCTACGAGCAGTACTTC. Amino acid sequence: CASSRFSGSSYEQYF.